The 10 T cell receptor beta chains below all came from one sample that was sequenced in a study of blood T cells in healthy people across ages. A second PCR of 7 to 11 cycles used a sample-barcoded 5' primer and a J-beta primer mix. MiXCR was run by TCRdb on the 5' RACE reads, yielding one entry per CDR3 protein. The sample records roughly 1.4 million distinct CDR3 sequences, 59% being singletons. The sequenced sample consisted of blood. These receptors were taken from a man between 18 and 29 years old in good health.

This sequence joins TRBV7-2 and TRBJ2-5; perhaps D is TRBD1 or TRBD2 (6 bases each). V dropped 1 base and J dropped 9 bases, with 9 bases sitting between them. Germline lookup yields CDR1 SGHTA and CDR2 FQGNSA. The CDR3 has 12 residues. In nucleotides, the CDR3 is TGTGCCAGCAGCTTAGGAGGGGGGTCCCAGTACTTC. Its translation: CASSLGGGSQYF. The whole variable domain, remainder taken from reference TRBV7-2 and TRBJ2-5, is GAGVSQSPSNKVTEKGKDVELRCDPISGHTALYWYRQSLGQGLEFLIYFQGNSAPDKSGLPSDRFSAERTGGSVSTLTIQRTQQEDSAVYLCASSLGGGSQYFGPGTRLLVL.

The chain has TRBV10-2 and TRBJ2-1; no clear D. V shed 2 bases and J shed 8 bases, with 1 base lying between them. The CDR3 is 10 residues long. CDR1 is WSHSY, CDR2 SAAADI, per germline. The CDR3 protein is CASSEDEQFF. Written as DNA, the CDR3 is TGCGCCAGCAGTGAGGATGAGCAGTTCTTC.

The chain is built from TRBV5-1 and TRBJ2-7, with 14 bases aligning to TRBD2. Near its end, the DNA agrees better with TRBJ2-5, so the J call may be wrong. The germline V gene encodes CDR1 SGHRS and CDR2 YFSETQ. The CDR3 is 17 residues long. The CDR3 region has the DNA TGCGCCAGCAGCTTCGGACTAGCGGGAGGAAATTCAGAGACCCAGTACTTC. Protein product: CASSFGLAGGNSETQYF.

The J gene is TRBJ2-7, the V gene TRBV15; D may be TRBD2 (5 bases). Matching the DNA end better, TRBJ2-5 makes the J call doubtful. The germline V gene encodes CDR1 LNHNV and CDR2 YYDKDF (reference sequence). The CDR3 loop spans 14 amino acids. In nucleotides, the CDR3 is TGTGCCACCAGCAGAGGGGGAGTAAAGGAGACCCAGTACTTC. It codes for CATSRGGVKETQYF.

This chain links TRBV6-2 or TRBV6-3 with TRBJ2-7; possible D gene TRBD2, 6 bases. Between the trimmed V and J ends, which lost 6 bases and 5 bases, there was a span of 11 bases. Germline values: CDR1 MNHEY, CDR2 SVGEGT. CDR3 length: 12 amino acids. CDR3: CASREGSHEQYF. The DNA of the CDR3 is TGTGCCAGCAGGGAGGGATCCCACGAGCAGTACTTC.

This sequence joins TRBV6-6 and TRBJ1-2; TRBD1 agrees at 7 bases. The CDR3 sequence is 14 residues long. Per the germline V gene, CDR1 is MNHNY and CDR2 is SVGAGI (reference sequence). The J segment lost 4 bases and the V segment lost 6 bases, leaving 8 bases of the junction unmatched. The CDR3 spells CASSGTATVYGYTF. CDR3 coding DNA: TGTGCCAGCAGCGGGACAGCAACCGTCTATGGCTACACCTTC.

The chain uses TRBV11-2 and TRBJ1-1; D might be TRBD1 (6 bases). The CDR3 has 12 amino acids. Germline values: CDR1 SGHAT, CDR2 FQNNGV. V shed 5 bases and J shed 10 bases, with 14 bases lying between them. CDR3 coding DNA: TGTGCCAGCAGCACCAACAGGGATAGAGCTTTCTTT. It yields the protein CASSTNRDRAFF.

The chain has TRBV29-1 and TRBJ2-7; 7 bases fit TRBD1. CDR1 and CDR2 (germline): SQVTM, ANQGSEA. The length of the CDR3 is 14 residues. Trimming took 6 bases from V and 1 from J; bases not matched to a gene: 9. The CDR3 nucleotides read TGCAGCGTAGGGACAGACTTAATTTCCTACGAGCAGTACTTC. Protein sequence: CSVGTDLISYEQYF.

This clonotype was seen a handful of times. The chain employs TRBV7-2 and TRBJ1-2, with D perhaps matching TRBD1 (6 bases). The CDR3 totals 15 residues. Between the trimmed V and J ends, which lost 1 base and 7 bases, there was a span of 16 bases. From germline, CDR1 is SGHTA and CDR2 FQGNSA. CDR3 coding DNA: TGTGCCAGCAGCTTAGGTCTGGCAGGGGTAACTGGCTACACCTTC. It codes for CASSLGLAGVTGYTF. The full variable domain, completed using reference TRBV7-2 and TRBJ1-2, is GAGVSQSPSNKVTEKGKDVELRCDPISGHTALYWYRQSLGQGLEFLIYFQGNSAPDKSGLPSDRFSAERTGGSVSTLTIQRTQQEDSAVYLCASSLGLAGVTGYTFGSGTRLTVV.

The chain is built from TRBV6-1 and TRBJ1-5, with no clear D. The CDR3 sequence is 11 residues long. CDR1 MNHNS and CDR2 SASEGT come from the germline V gene. The V and J ends lost 7 bases and 10 bases respectively, with 11 bases between them. The CDR3, as DNA: TGTGCCAGCATGGGGAGGAAACCCCAGCATTTT. It codes for CASMGRKPQHF.